Shown below are 18 T cell receptor beta chains from a single sample sequenced in a study of T-cell reconstitution after alpha-beta-depleted transplantation in children. Unique molecular identifiers were used to barcode this TCRbeta library. Each CDR3 protein gets one entry after TCRdb re-called the PCR reads with MiXCR. The table records around 600,000 distinct CDR3 sequences, around 23% of them present only once. The specimen was PBMCs, mostly from graft donor cells, collected 360 days after TCRalphabeta/CD19-depleted stem cell transplant. The receptors were sampled from a boy under two years old who had a stem cell transplant for acute myeloid leukemia, so the T cells may come from the graft donor.

The table lists this clonotype with a few counts. The chain links TRBV20-1 to TRBJ1-1; 9 bases agree with TRBD1. The CDR3 extends over 16 amino acids. Trimming cost V 3 bases and J 5 bases; bases outside gene matches: 13. The germline V gene encodes CDR1 DFQATT and CDR2 SNEGSKA (reference sequence). The CDR3 loop is CSASLHDPGQGTEAFF. CDR3 DNA: TGCAGTGCTAGTCTCCATGATCCGGGACAGGGTACTGAAGCTTTCTTT.

This rearrangement joins TRBV12-3 or TRBV12-4 to TRBJ1-1; 7 nucleotides match TRBD1. This CDR3 is 16 amino acids long. V lost 6 bases, J lost 0 bases, and 10 bases stayed unmatched. CDR3 in DNA: TGTGCCAGCAGCCGCCCACAGGGGACCCTGAACACTGAAGCTTTCTTT. Residues: CASSRPQGTLNTEAFF.

This clonotype was seen only once. This sequence joins TRBV21-1 and TRBJ2-7; TRBD2, the table's D call, was not compared with the DNA. TRBV21-1 counts as a pseudogene. The CDR3 is 14 residues long. CDR3 nucleotide sequence: TGTGCCAGCAGCAAAGACCCTCCTCAGTACGAGCAGTACGTC. Translated: CASSKDPPQYEQYV.

This clonotype was observed many times. The J gene is TRBJ2-5, the V gene TRBV29-1; 8 bases are a match to TRBD2. CDR1 is SQVTM and CDR2 is ANQGSEA in the germline V gene. The length of the CDR3 is 16 residues. The trim removed 1 base at V and 5 bases at J, leaving 12 bases unmatched. CDR3 sequence (DNA): TGCAGCGTTGAAGTTAAGCGGGGGAGGCTCTGGGAGACCCAGTACTTC. Translating it yields CSVEVKRGRLWETQYF.

The J gene is TRBJ1-2, the V gene TRBV24-1; D is unresolved. The CDR3 loop spans 13 amino acids. Between the trimmed V and J ends, which lost 6 bases and 8 bases, there was a span of 15 bases. Germline CDR1 is KGHDR and CDR2 is SFDVKD. DNA for the CDR3: TGTGCCACCAGTCAAGAAGGCCGGCGGGGCTACACCTTC. Its translation is CATSQEGRRGYTF.

The chain recombines TRBV7-6 with TRBJ2-7, with a possible D match to TRBD2 (7 bases). Germline loops: CDR1 SGHVS, CDR2 FNYEAQ. CDR3 length: 16 amino acids. The V end lost 5 bases, the J end lost 0 bases, and 17 bases lay between the germline ends. This CDR3 is CASSPWEGDYSYEQYF. In DNA form, the CDR3 reads TGTGCCAGCAGCCCCTGGGAGGGGGATTACTCCTACGAGCAGTACTTC.

CDR3 sequence reads: CASSRGLARTDTQYF. CDR3 nucleotides: TGTGCCAGCAGCCGCGGGCTAGCGAGGACAGATACGCAGTATTTT. The genes are TRBV7-2 and TRBJ2-3; D might be TRBD2 (6 bases). The CDR3 sequence is 15 residues long. V gave up 5 bases and J gave up 3 bases, with 15 bases separating them. Per germline, CDR1 SGHTA and CDR2 FQGNSA.

A single count supports this clonotype. V and J are TRBV30 and TRBJ2-3; no firm D call. Per germline, CDR1 GTSNPN and CDR2 SVGIG (reference sequence). The CDR3 has 15 amino acids. Trimming took 8 bases from V and 4 from J, leaving 22 bases between them. DNA of the CDR3: TGTGCCCTGGAAGTGAGTGGGATCTACCCAGATACGCAGTATTTT. It translates to CALEVSGIYPDTQYF.

The genes are TRBV27 and TRBJ2-7; D is perhaps TRBD2 (6 bases). Trimming took 3 bases from V and 3 from J, leaving 9 bases between them. Per the germline V gene, CDR1 is MNHEY and CDR2 is SMNVEV (reference sequence). The CDR3 covers 13 residues. CDR3 loop: CASSLEGGYEQYF. CDR3 in DNA: TGTGCCAGCAGTTTGGAGGGCGGCTACGAGCAGTACTTC.

This clonotype was detected many times. The V gene is TRBV20-1, the J gene TRBJ2-3; 8 bases are a match to TRBD1. Germline CDR1 is DFQATT and CDR2 is SNEGSKA (reference sequence). The V and J ends lost 4 bases and 4 bases, in that order; junction bases with no gene match: 10. The CDR3 extends over 15 amino acids. The CDR3 sequence is CSATDPQGAPDTQYF. The DNA of the CDR3 is TGCAGTGCTACTGATCCCCAGGGGGCGCCAGATACGCAGTATTTT.

The chain is built from TRBV6-5 and TRBJ2-7, with 8 bases that match TRBD1. V dropped 4 bases and J dropped 2; count of bases not matched to a gene: 4. This CDR3 comprises 14 residues. Germline CDR1 MNHEY, CDR2 SVGAGI. The CDR3: CASSSGQVTYEQYF. The CDR3 DNA reads as TGTGCCAGCAGTTCGGGACAGGTCACCTACGAGCAGTACTTC.

CDR3: CASSSPKTGRDQQFF. DNA for the CDR3: TGTGCCAGCAGCTCCCCTAAGACAGGGAGGGACCAGCAGTTCTTC. The chain carries TRBV9 and TRBJ2-1; D could derive from TRBD1 or TRBD2 (7 bases each). The V and J ends lost 4 bases and 11 bases respectively, with 22 bases between them. The V gene's germline CDR1 is SGDLS and CDR2 YYNGEE. The CDR3 sequence is 15 residues long.

There are a few counts of this clonotype. This chain connects TRBV27 to TRBJ2-3, with D tentatively TRBD1 or TRBD2 (6 bases each). The CDR3 extends over 15 amino acids. The V end lost 4 bases, the J end lost 4 bases, and 15 bases lay between the germline ends. CDR1 is MNHEY, CDR2 SMNVEV, per germline (reference sequence). Here the CDR3 reads CASSSPGAKSDTQYF. CDR3 sequence (DNA): TGTGCCAGCAGTTCCCCGGGGGCTAAGTCAGATACGCAGTATTTT.

The chain links TRBV9 to TRBJ2-5; D might be TRBD1 (5 bases). CDR3 length equals 15 residues. Germline V lookup: CDR1 SGDLS, CDR2 YYNGEE. Trimming removed 3 bases from V and 3 bases from J, with 15 bases in between. The CDR3, as DNA: TGTGCCAGCAGCGGTAGAGCCGAGACAGAAGAGACCCAGTACTTC. Protein product: CASSGRAETEETQYF.

Ten or more counts support this clonotype. This chain connects TRBV12-3 or TRBV12-4 to TRBJ2-3; D might be TRBD2 (5 bases). Trimming took 4 bases from V and 0 from J, leaving 8 bases between them. The CDR3 totals 14 residues. This CDR3 reads CASSSGLSTDTQYF. DNA for the CDR3: TGTGCCAGCAGTTCAGGACTGAGCACAGATACGCAGTATTTT.

In this sample, this clonotype turned up many times. The chain carries TRBV3-1 and TRBJ2-1, with D unresolved. Trimming took 1 base from V and 1 from J, leaving 14 bases between them. The germline V gene encodes CDR1 LGHDT and CDR2 YNNKEL (reference sequence). The CDR3 runs to 17 residues. The CDR3 DNA is TGTGCCAGCAGCCAAGGAAAGAGTAGAATTTCCTACAATGAGCAGTTCTTC. This gives the protein CASSQGKSRISYNEQFF.

This clonotype was observed a few times. This rearrangement joins TRBV20-1 to TRBJ2-1, with 9 bases that match TRBD1. The ends lost 4 bases at V and 5 bases at J; junction bases unmatched: 3. The germline gives CDR1 DFQATT, CDR2 SNEGSKA (reference sequence). The CDR3 contains 13 residues. This chain's CDR3 is CSATRQGDNEQFF. The CDR3 DNA follows: TGCAGTGCTACCAGACAGGGGGACAATGAGCAGTTCTTC.

This clonotype was seen a few times. V usage is TRBV20-1 and J usage is TRBJ1-5; D might be TRBD1 (5 bases). Trimming took 3 bases from V and 2 from J, leaving 14 bases between them. Germline loops: CDR1 DFQATT, CDR2 SNEGSKA (reference sequence). CDR3 length: 15 amino acids. CDR3 in DNA: TGCAGTGCTAGTACGGGGGTTTTTGGCAATCAGCCCCAGCATTTT. The encoded protein is CSASTGVFGNQPQHF.